The rows below give T cell receptor beta chains drawn from one sample of a study of blood T cell repertoires in COVID-19. Using immunoSEQ multiplex PCR, the repertoire was profiled, and TCRdb retains in-frame clones only, with some absent. This sample yields about 350,000 clones, of which roughly 89% are seen a single time; less than 5% belongs to the top ten. The material sequenced was peripheral blood. The receptors were gathered from a woman aged 55-69 years with COVID-19, enrolled during active disease. Both conserved end residues are part of each CDR3. A D gene is named only where the DNA matches it firmly. The size field is filled for only some rows; it gives once, few, many or a size class.

DNA | CDR3 | D | size | J | V
TGTGCCAGTCAAGACCCGGGACTCCAAAATGAAAAACTGTTTTTT | CASQDPGLQNEKLFF | . | . | TRBJ1-4 | TRBV19
TGCAGCGTTCTTGGCACAGGTGGCTACACCTTC | CSVLGTGGYTF | . | . | TRBJ1-2 | TRBV29-1
TGTGCCAGCAGCCGAGACAGCGGGAGCAATCAGCCCCAGCATTTT | CASSRDSGSNQPQHF | . | . | TRBJ1-5 | TRBV6-6
TGTGCCAGTACTCGAGGAGATACGCAGTATTTT | CASTRGDTQYF | . | . | TRBJ2-3 | TRBV11-1
TGCGCCAGCAATACCGCCGGGGGGAACCCGACCGGGGAGCTGTTTTTT | CASNTAGGNPTGELFF | TRBD2 | . | TRBJ2-2 | TRBV5-1
TGTGCCAGCGGACGGACAGGGCTCCACACTGAAGCTTTCTTT | CASGRTGLHTEAFF | TRBD1 | . | TRBJ1-1 | TRBV6-5
TGTGCCAGCAGCCCGGGGTGGGCAACTAATGAAAAACTGTTTTTT | CASSPGWATNEKLFF | . | . | TRBJ1-4 | TRBV5-6
TGTGCCAGCACAGTTAGGGGTTTGCCCGGGGAGCTGTTTTTT | CASTVRGLPGELFF | . | . | TRBJ2-2 | TRBV6-5
TGTGCCAGCGCCGGGGGATATAGCAATCAGCCCCAGCATTTT | CASAGGYSNQPQHF | . | . | TRBJ1-5 | TRBV6-5
TGCAGCGTTAGGCAGGGTAGGACTGAAGCTTTCTTT | CSVRQGRTEAFF | . | . | TRBJ1-1 | TRBV29-1
TGTGCCAGTTGGGACAGGGGGCATCAGCCCCAGCATTTT | CASWDRGHQPQHF | TRBD1 | . | TRBJ1-5 | TRBV6-5
TGTGCCAGCAGCCATCGGACAGATGCAACTAATGAAAAACTGTTTTTT | CASSHRTDATNEKLFF | . | once | TRBJ1-4 | TRBV3-1/TRBV3-2